The TCR beta chain under discussion was sequenced for a study of blood T cells in healthy people across ages. Germline loops: CDR1 DFQATT, CDR2 SNEGSKA (reference sequence). CDR3 length: 15 amino acids. With 4 bases clipped from V and 11 bases from J, the junction kept 19 bases outside the gene matches. For the second PCR, which ran for about 6 to 11 cycles, a sample-barcoded 5' primer and a J-beta primer mix were used. From the 5' RACE reads, TCRdb called clonotypes with MiXCR, one entry per CDR3 protein. The sample has approximately 1,000,000 distinct CDR3 sequences, under 40% seen once. The specimen sequenced was blood. The chain carries TRBV20-1 and TRBJ2-5; TRBD1 matches at 7 bases. The TCR originated in a man aged 18 to 35 in good health. The CDR3 region has the DNA TGCAGTGCTAACCTCGGACAGGTAGCCTACAATGAGCAGTACTTC. This codes for CSANLGQVAYNEQYF.